Listed below are T cell receptor beta chains from one sample, sequenced in a study of T cell changes during pregnancy in multiple sclerosis. Method: immunoSEQ multiplex PCR; TCRdb's copy keeps in-frame clones and lacks some. The sample includes over 50,000 clones, 88% seen only once; the top ten take over 1.5%. Sample: peripheral blood, taken in the first trimester of pregnancy. The receptor source for this set is a female donor with multiple sclerosis, enrolled in a pregnancy study. Both conserved end residues are part of each CDR3. The D gene is left open where the match is weak. Part of the rows lack a size; the others show once, few, many or a class for expanded clones.

J,size,D,V,CDR3,DNA
TRBJ2-7,.,.,TRBV2,CASSPPLPQGSYEQYF,TGTGCCAGCAGTCCCCCGCTCCCACAGGGCTCCTACGAGCAGTACTTC
TRBJ1-1,once,.,TRBV11-2,CASSPGGRAEAFF,TGTGCCAGCAGCCCCGGGGGGCGGGCCGAAGCTTTCTTT
TRBJ2-5,.,.,TRBV5-1,CASSSGTRTQETQYF,TGCGCCAGCAGCTCGGGGACACGAACACAAGAGACCCAGTACTTC
TRBJ2-7,.,.,TRBV30,CAWSAHTVGEQYF,TGTGCCTGGAGTGCTCATACAGTTGGCGAGCAGTACTTC
TRBJ2-3,.,TRBD1,TRBV5-1,CASRQGGSTDTQYF,TGCGCCAGCAGACAGGGGGGAAGCACAGATACGCAGTATTTT
TRBJ2-5,.,TRBD2,TRBV5-1,CASSLGLAGGPKTQYF,TGCGCCAGCAGCTTGGGGCTAGCGGGAGGGCCAAAGACCCAGTACTTC
TRBJ1-5,.,TRBD1,TRBV2,CASSGTGDQPQHF,TGTGCCAGCAGTGGGACAGGTGATCAGCCCCAGCATTTT
TRBJ2-1,.,.,TRBV7-9,CASSLGGYEQFF,TGTGCCAGCAGCCTGGGAGGTTATGAGCAGTTCTTC
TRBJ2-7,.,TRBD2,TRBV7-2,CASTAGLAGLGEQYF,TGTGCCAGCACCGCGGGACTAGCGGGTTTGGGAGAGCAGTACTTC
TRBJ1-3,.,TRBD1,TRBV5-1,CASSTGTASGNTIYF,TGCGCCAGCTCGACAGGGACTGCGTCTGGAAACACCATATATTTT
TRBJ2-7,.,.,TRBV21-1,CASSYTSQARQYF,TGTGCCAGTAGCTATACCTCACAGGCGAGGCAGTACTTC
TRBJ2-1,.,.,TRBV6-1,CASSEVASAYNEQFF,TGTGCCAGCAGTGAAGTGGCTAGCGCATACAATGAGCAGTTCTTC
TRBJ2-2,.,.,TRBV7-2,CASSSRSPGELFF,TGTGCCAGCAGCTCTAGAAGTCCCGGGGAGCTGTTTTTT
TRBJ2-7,.,TRBD1,TRBV4-1,CASSQTGGPTYEQYF,TGCGCCAGCAGCCAAACAGGGGGGCCAACCTACGAGCAGTACTTC
TRBJ1-5,.,.,TRBV5-1,CASSLDSPMDQPQHF,TGCGCCAGCAGTCTCGACAGTCCCATGGATCAGCCCCAGCATTTT
TRBJ2-5,.,.,TRBV7-6,CASSQDRETQYF,TGTGCCAGCAGCCAGGACAGAGAGACCCAGTACTTC
TRBJ1-1,.,.,TRBV30,CAWSVLGGTEAFF,TGTGCCTGGAGTGTACTAGGGGGCACTGAAGCTTTCTTT
TRBJ2-7,.,.,TRBV7-9,CASSLGGDYEQYF,TGTGCCAGCAGCTTAGGGGGGGACTACGAGCAGTACTTC
TRBJ2-1,.,.,TRBV7-2,CASSVHRDSMGNEQFF,TGTGCCAGCAGCGTCCACAGGGATTCCATGGGGAATGAGCAGTTCTTC
TRBJ2-7,once,.,TRBV2,CASSPGIYEQYF,TGTGCCAGCAGCCCGGGGATTTACGAGCAGTACTTC
TRBJ1-1,.,TRBD1,TRBV4-1,CASSQLPGQGENTEAFF,TGCGCCAGCAGCCAACTTCCCGGACAGGGGGAGAACACTGAAGCTTTCTTT
TRBJ2-5,.,.,TRBV5-4,CASSSFMETQYF,TGTGCCAGCAGTTCTTTTATGGAGACCCAGTACTTC
TRBJ2-7,.,TRBD2,TRBV6-6,CASSGGTSGTYEQYF,TGTGCCAGCAGCGGCGGGACTAGCGGGACATACGAGCAGTACTTC
TRBJ2-7,.,.,TRBV10-2,CASSELSYEQYF,TGCGCCAGCAGTGAATTGTCGTACGAGCAGTACTTC
TRBJ2-7,.,.,TRBV28,CASIATGRDEQYF,TGTGCCAGCATCGCTACAGGGAGGGACGAGCAGTACTTC
TRBJ2-7,once,.,TRBV18,CASSPQEGEQYF,TGTGCCAGCTCACCGCAGGAGGGCGAGCAGTACTTC
TRBJ2-3,.,.,TRBV7-6,CASSLGESPDTQYF,TGTGCCAGCAGCTTAGGGGAGTCACCAGATACGCAGTATTTT
TRBJ2-3,.,.,TRBV28,CASRLDPDTQYF,TGTGCCAGCAGACTAGATCCAGATACGCAGTATTTT
TRBJ2-7,.,.,TRBV30,CAWSVGSGITYEQYF,TGTGCCTGGAGTGTTGGGTCAGGAATAACCTACGAGCAGTACTTC
TRBJ2-1,.,TRBD2,TRBV10-1,CASSVKREGRNEQFF,TGCGCCAGCAGTGTTAAGCGGGAGGGCCGGAATGAGCAGTTCTTC
TRBJ1-5,.,TRBD1,TRBV30,CAWRQPGTGNQPQHF,TGTGCCTGGAGGCAACCGGGGACAGGCAATCAGCCCCAGCATTTT
TRBJ2-7,.,TRBD1,TRBV10-1,CASSPTGYEQYF,TGCGCCAGCAGCCCGACAGGGTACGAGCAGTACTTC
TRBJ2-1,.,TRBD2,TRBV10-3,CAISGLARTYNEQFF,TGTGCCATCAGTGGACTAGCGAGAACCTACAATGAGCAGTTCTTC
TRBJ2-1,.,TRBD2,TRBV2,CASSGRGLAGDSEQFF,TGTGCCAGCAGCGGAAGGGGACTAGCGGGAGACAGTGAGCAGTTCTTC
TRBJ1-5,.,.,TRBV5-1,CASSQGGDQPQHF,TGCGCCAGCAGCCAGGGAGGGGATCAGCCCCAGCATTTT
TRBJ2-5,.,.,TRBV15,CATSRGQVQETQYF,TGTGCCACCAGCAGAGGACAGGTACAAGAGACCCAGTACTTC
TRBJ2-5,.,.,TRBV9,CASSVRGQETQYF,TGTGCCAGCAGCGTCCGCGGGCAAGAGACCCAGTACTTC
TRBJ1-2,.,.,TRBV4-1,CASSLTGTSSGYTF,TGCGCCAGCAGCCTTACAGGGACCTCCAGTGGCTACACCTTC
TRBJ1-2,.,.,TRBV19,CASNFYGYTF,TGTGCCAGTAACTTCTATGGCTACACCTTC
TRBJ1-4,.,.,TRBV4-1,CASSQDLRVGEKLFF,TGCGCCAGCAGCCAAGATCTCAGGGTTGGGGAAAAACTGTTTTTT
TRBJ2-7,.,.,TRBV5-1,CASSVTGESYEQYF,TGCGCCAGCAGCGTGACAGGAGAATCCTACGAGCAGTACTTC
TRBJ2-7,.,.,TRBV5-1,CASSSLGGGPYEQYF,TGCGCCAGCAGCTCCCTTGGGGGGGGGCCCTACGAGCAGTACTTC
TRBJ2-3,once,.,TRBV18,CASSTAQADTQYF,TGTGCCAGCTCAACGGCCCAGGCAGATACGCAGTATTTT
TRBJ2-3,.,TRBD1,TRBV5-4,CASSLWVEQGPTDTQYF,TGTGCCAGCAGCTTGTGGGTAGAACAGGGGCCCACAGATACGCAGTATTTT
TRBJ2-6,.,TRBD1,TRBV18,CASSPWTGGTGANVLTF,TGTGCCAGCTCACCTTGGACAGGGGGCACTGGGGCCAACGTCCTGACTTTC
TRBJ2-1,.,TRBD2,TRBV28,CASRRTSSHEQFF,TGTGCCAGCAGGAGGACTAGTTCTCATGAGCAGTTCTTC
TRBJ1-5,.,TRBD1,TRBV27,CASSSNRGRWQPQHF,TGTGCCAGCAGTTCTAACAGGGGGCGGTGGCAGCCCCAGCATTTT
TRBJ1-1,.,.,TRBV4-2,CASSQDLENTEAFF,TGTGCCAGCAGCCAAGATTTAGAGAACACTGAAGCTTTCTTT
TRBJ1-2,.,.,TRBV6-5,CASSYRGGGYTF,TGTGCCAGCAGTTACAGGGGAGGTGGCTACACCTTC
TRBJ1-1,once,.,TRBV9,CASSAGGGTEAFF,TGTGCCAGCAGCGCTGGGGGGGGGACTGAAGCTTTCTTT
TRBJ2-7,.,.,TRBV30,CAWSGEVLSYEQYF,TGTGCCTGGAGTGGGGAGGTTCTATCCTACGAGCAGTACTTC
TRBJ2-7,.,.,TRBV30,CAWSLGPDEQYF,TGTGCCTGGAGTTTGGGCCCCGACGAGCAGTACTTC
TRBJ2-3,.,TRBD2,TRBV29-1,CSVAASGYQTDTQYF,TGCAGCGTTGCTGCTAGCGGGTATCAGACAGATACGCAGTATTTT